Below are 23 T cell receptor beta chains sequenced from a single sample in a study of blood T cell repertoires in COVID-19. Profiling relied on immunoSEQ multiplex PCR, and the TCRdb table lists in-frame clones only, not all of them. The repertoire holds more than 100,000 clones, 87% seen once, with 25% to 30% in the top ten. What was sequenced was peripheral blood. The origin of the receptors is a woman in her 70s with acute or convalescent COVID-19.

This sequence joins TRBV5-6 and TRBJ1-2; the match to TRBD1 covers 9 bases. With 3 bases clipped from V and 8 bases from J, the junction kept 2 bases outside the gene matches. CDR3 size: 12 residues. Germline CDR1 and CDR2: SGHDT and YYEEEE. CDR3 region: CASSWTGVGYTF. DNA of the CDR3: TGTGCCAGCAGCTGGACAGGGGTGGGCTACACCTTC. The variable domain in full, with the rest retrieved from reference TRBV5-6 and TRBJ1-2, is DAGVTQSPTHLIKTRGQQVTLRCSPKSGHDTVSWYQQALGQGPQFIFQYYEEEERQRGNFPDRFSGHQFPNYSSELNVNALLLGDSALYLCASSWTGVGYTFGSGTRLTVV.

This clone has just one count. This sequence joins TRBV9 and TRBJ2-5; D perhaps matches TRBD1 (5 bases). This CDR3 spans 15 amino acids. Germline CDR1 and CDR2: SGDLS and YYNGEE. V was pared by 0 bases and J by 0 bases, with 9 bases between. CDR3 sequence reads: CASSVGVQDQETQYF. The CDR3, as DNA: TGTGCCAGCAGCGTAGGGGTACAGGACCAAGAGACCCAGTACTTC.

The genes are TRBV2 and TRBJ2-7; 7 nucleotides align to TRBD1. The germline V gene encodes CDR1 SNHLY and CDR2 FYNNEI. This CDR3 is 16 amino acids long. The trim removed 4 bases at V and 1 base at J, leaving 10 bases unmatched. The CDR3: CASSGYGTDYSYEQYF. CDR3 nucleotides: TGTGCCAGCAGTGGGTACGGGACAGATTATTCCTACGAGCAGTACTTC.

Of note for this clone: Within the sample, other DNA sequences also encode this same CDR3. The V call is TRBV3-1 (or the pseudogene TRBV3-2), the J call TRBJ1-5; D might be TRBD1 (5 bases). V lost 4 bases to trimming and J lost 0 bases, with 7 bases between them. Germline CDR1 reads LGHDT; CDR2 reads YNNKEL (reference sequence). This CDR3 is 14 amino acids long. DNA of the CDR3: TGTGCCAGCAGCCCAAGGGGTAGCAATCAGCCCCAGCATTTT. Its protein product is CASSPRGSNQPQHF.

The CDR3: CAWSGGRGGLYEQYF. CDR3 DNA: TGTGCCTGGAGCGGAGGGCGTGGGGGTCTGTACGAGCAGTACTTC. V is TRBV30 and J is TRBJ2-7; tentative D call: TRBD2 (6 bases). CDR1 is GTSNPN, CDR2 SVGIG, per germline (reference sequence). The CDR3 is 15 amino acids. Trimming cost V 3 bases and J 4 bases, with 19 bases left between them.

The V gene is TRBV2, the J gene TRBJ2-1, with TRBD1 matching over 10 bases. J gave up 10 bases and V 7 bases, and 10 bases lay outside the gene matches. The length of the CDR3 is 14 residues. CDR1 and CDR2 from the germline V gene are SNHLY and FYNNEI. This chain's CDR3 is CASNSGTGVGEQFF. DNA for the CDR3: TGTGCCAGCAACTCCGGGACAGGGGTTGGCGAGCAGTTCTTC.

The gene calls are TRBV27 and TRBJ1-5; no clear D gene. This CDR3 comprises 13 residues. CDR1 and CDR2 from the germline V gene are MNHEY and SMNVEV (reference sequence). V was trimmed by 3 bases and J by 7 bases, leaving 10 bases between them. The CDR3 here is CASSFSGSQPQHF. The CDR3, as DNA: TGTGCCAGCAGTTTTTCCGGGAGCCAGCCCCAGCATTTT.

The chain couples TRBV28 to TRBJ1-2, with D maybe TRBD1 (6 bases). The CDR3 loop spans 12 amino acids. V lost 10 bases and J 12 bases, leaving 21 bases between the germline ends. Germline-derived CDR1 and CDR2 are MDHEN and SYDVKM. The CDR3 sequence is CATASGTLLNTF. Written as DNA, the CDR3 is TGTGCCACCGCCTCCGGGACACTCTTAAACACCTTC.

CDR3 coding DNA: TGTGCCAGCAGGGACAGGGAGACCACTGAAGCTTTCTTT. Translated: CASRDRETTEAFF. V is TRBV6-5 and J is TRBJ1-1, with 8 bases aligning to TRBD1. The CDR3 totals 13 residues. The germline V gene has CDR1 MNHEY and CDR2 SVGAGI. V lost 6 bases, J lost 4 bases, and 4 bases stayed unmatched.

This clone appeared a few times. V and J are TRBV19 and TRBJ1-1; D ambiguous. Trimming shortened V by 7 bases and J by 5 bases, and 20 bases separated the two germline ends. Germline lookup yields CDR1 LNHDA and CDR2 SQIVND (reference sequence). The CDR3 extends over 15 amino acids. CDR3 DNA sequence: TGTGCCAGTACCGAGACAATTACTAGGGAAACTGAAGCTTTCTTT. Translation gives CASTETITRETEAFF.

The CDR3: CASKMGSSFYGNQPQHF. CDR3 bases: TGTGCCAGTAAAATGGGCAGCTCGTTTTATGGCAATCAGCCCCAGCATTTT. J is TRBJ1-5 and V is TRBV19; D is unresolved. CDR3 length equals 17 residues. V was pared by 7 bases and J by 2 bases, with 21 bases between. CDR1 and CDR2 (germline): LNHDA, SQIVND (reference sequence).

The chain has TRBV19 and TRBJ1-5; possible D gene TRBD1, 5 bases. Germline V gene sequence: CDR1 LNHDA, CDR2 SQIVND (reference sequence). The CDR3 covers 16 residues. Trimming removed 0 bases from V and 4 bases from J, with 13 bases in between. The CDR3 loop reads CASSIDLKGRNQPQHF. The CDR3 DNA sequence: TGTGCCAGTAGTATAGATCTGAAGGGGAGGAATCAGCCCCAGCATTTT. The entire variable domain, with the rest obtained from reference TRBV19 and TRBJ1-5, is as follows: DGGITQSPKYLFRKEGQNVTLSCEQNLNHDAMYWYRQDPGQGLRLIYYSQIVNDFQKGDIAEGYSVSREKKESFPLTVTSAQKNPTAFYLCASSIDLKGRNQPQHFGDGTRLSIL.

The chain's CDR3 is CASSLGQFSGANVLTF. CDR3 DNA: TGTGCCAGCAGCTTAGGACAGTTCTCTGGGGCCAACGTCCTGACTTTC. V gene TRBV11-1 combines with J gene TRBJ2-6; a weak D match, TRBD1 (5 bases). This CDR3 contains 16 residues. Germline values: CDR1 SGHAT, CDR2 FQDESV (reference sequence). V lost 1 base and J 0 bases, leaving 7 bases between the germline ends.

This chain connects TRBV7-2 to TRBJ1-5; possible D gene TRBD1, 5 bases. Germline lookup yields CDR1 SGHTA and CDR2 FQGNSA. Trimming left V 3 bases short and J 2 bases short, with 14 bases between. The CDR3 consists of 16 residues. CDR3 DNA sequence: TGTGCCAGCAGCTTGTGGCAGGGAAGAGGCAATCAGCCCCAGCATTTT. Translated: CASSLWQGRGNQPQHF.

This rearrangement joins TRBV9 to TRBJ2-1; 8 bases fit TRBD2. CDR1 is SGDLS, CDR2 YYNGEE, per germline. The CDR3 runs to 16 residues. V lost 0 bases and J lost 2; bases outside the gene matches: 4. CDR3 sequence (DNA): TGTGCCAGCAGCGTAGAGCCAGCGGGGGCCTACAATGAGCAGTTCTTC. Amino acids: CASSVEPAGAYNEQFF.

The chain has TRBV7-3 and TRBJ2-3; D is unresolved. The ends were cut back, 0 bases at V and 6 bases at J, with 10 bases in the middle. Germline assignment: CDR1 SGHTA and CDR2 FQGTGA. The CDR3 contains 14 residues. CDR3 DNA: TGTGCCAGCAGCTTAACTGCAGTGGCCGATACGCAGTATTTT. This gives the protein CASSLTAVADTQYF.

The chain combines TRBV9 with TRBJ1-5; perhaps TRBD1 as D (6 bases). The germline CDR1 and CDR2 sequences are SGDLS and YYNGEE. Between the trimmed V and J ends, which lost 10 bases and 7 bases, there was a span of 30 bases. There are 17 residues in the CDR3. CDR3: CAHGGGNNREMSQPQHF. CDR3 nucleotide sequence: TGTGCCCACGGGGGGGGCAACAACAGGGAAATGTCACAGCCCCAGCATTTT.

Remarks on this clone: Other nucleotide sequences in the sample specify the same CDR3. CDR3 protein: CASSLAGGPYEQYF. The CDR3 nucleotides read TGTGCCAGCAGTTTAGCGGGGGGGCCCTACGAGCAGTACTTC. The chain joins TRBV28 to TRBJ2-7, with TRBD2 matching 9 bases. The V segment lost 2 bases and the J segment 2 bases; nucleotides outside the gene matches: 1. The germline CDR1 and CDR2 sequences are MDHEN and SYDVKM. CDR3 length: 14 residues.

CDR3: CASSQNYEQYF. The CDR3 DNA reads as TGTGCCAGCAGCCAAAACTACGAGCAGTACTTC. The chain uses TRBV5-5 and TRBJ2-7; D gene ambiguous. Germline assignment: CDR1 SGHKS and CDR2 YYEKEE (reference sequence). Trimming pared 4 bases from V and 3 bases from J, leaving 5 bases between. The CDR3 consists of 11 residues.

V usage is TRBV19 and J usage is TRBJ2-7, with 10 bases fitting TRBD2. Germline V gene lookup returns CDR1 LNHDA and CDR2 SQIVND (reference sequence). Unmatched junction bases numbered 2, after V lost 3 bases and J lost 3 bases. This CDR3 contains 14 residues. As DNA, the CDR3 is TGTGCCAGTAGTATCCTAGCGGGGGACTACGAGCAGTACTTC. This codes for CASSILAGDYEQYF.

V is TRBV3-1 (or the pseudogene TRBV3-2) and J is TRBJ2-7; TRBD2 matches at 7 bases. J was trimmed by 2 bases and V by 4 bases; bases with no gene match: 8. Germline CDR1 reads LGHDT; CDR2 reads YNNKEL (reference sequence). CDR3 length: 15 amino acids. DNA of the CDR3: TGTGCCAGCAGCCCGACTAGCCGAGAAACCTACGAGCAGTACTTC. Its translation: CASSPTSRETYEQYF.

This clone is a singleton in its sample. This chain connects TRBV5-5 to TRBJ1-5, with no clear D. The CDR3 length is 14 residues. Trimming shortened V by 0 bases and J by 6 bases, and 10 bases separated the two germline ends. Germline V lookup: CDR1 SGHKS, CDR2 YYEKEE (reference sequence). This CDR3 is CASSLAVTSQPQHF. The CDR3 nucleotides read TGTGCCAGCAGCTTGGCAGTTACTAGTCAGCCCCAGCATTTT.

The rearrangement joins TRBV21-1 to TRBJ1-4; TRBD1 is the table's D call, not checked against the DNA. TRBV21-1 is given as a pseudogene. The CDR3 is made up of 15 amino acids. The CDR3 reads CASSETISTNEKLFF. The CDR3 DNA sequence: TGTGCCAGCAGCGAGACAATATCAACTAATGAAAAACTGTTTTTT.